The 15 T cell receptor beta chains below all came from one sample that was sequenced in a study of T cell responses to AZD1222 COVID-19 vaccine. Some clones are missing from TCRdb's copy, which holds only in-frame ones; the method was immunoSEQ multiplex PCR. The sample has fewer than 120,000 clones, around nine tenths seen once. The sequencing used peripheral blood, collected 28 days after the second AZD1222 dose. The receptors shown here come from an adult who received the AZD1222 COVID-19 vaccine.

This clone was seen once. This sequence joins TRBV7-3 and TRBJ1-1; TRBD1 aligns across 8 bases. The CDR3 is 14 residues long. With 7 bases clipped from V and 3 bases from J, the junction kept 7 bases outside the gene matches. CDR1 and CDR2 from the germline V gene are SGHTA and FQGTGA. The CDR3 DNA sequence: TGTGCCAGCAAAGACAGGGGTTTAGACACTGAAGCTTTCTTT. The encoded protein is CASKDRGLDTEAFF.

The CDR3 region is CASSLQGVEETQYF. CDR3 DNA: TGTGCCAGCAGTTTGCAGGGGGTGGAGGAGACCCAGTACTTC. The rearrangement links TRBV27 to TRBJ2-5, with TRBD1 matching over 7 bases. CDR3 length: 14 residues. The V gene end was trimmed by 3 bases and the J gene end by 5 bases; junction bases not matched to a gene: 6. CDR1 is MNHEY, CDR2 SMNVEV, per germline (reference sequence).

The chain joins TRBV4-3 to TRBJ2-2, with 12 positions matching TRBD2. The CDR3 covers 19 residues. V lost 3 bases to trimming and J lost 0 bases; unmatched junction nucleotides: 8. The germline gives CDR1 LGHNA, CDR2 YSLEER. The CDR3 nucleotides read TGCGCCAGCAGCCACACCCTAGCGGGGGGGCCAACGAACACCGGGGAGCTGTTTTTT. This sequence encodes CASSHTLAGGPTNTGELFF.

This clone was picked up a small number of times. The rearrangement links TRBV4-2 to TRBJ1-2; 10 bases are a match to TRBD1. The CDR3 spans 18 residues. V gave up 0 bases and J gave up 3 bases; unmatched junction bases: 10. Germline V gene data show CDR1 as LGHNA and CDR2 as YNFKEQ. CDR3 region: CASSQDLERQGAYYGYTF. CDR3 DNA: TGTGCCAGCAGCCAAGATCTCGAGAGACAGGGGGCTTACTATGGCTACACCTTC.

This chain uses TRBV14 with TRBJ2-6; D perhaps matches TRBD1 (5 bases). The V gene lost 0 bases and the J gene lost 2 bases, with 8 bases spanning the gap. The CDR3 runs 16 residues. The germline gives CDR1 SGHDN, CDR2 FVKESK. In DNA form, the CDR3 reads TGTGCCAGCAGCCAAGATTTGGGGCCTGGGGCCAACGTCCTGACTTTC. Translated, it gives CASSQDLGPGANVLTF.

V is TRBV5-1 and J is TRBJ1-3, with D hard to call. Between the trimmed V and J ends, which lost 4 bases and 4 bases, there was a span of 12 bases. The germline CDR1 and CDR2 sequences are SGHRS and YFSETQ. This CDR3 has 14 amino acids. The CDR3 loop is CASSPVEAGNTIYF. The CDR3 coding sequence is TGCGCCAGCAGCCCAGTCGAGGCCGGAAACACCATATATTTT.

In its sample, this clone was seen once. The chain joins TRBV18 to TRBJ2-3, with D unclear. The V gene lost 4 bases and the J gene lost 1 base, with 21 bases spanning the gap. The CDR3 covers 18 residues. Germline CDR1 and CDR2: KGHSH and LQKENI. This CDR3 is CASSRNAPAASGTDTQYF. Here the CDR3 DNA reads TGTGCCAGCTCACGAAACGCCCCGGCAGCCAGCGGCACAGATACGCAGTATTTT.

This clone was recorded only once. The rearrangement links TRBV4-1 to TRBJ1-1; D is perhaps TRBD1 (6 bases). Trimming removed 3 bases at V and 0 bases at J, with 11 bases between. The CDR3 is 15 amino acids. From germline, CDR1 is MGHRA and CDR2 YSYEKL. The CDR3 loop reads CASSQRQVMNTEAFF. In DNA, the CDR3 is TGCGCCAGCAGCCAGCGACAGGTAATGAACACTGAAGCTTTCTTT.

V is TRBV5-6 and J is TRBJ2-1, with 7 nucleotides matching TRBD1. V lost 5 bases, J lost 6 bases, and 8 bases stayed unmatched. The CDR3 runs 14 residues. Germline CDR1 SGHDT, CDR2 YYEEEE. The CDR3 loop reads CASSHPTGPNEQFF. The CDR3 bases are TGTGCCAGCAGTCACCCGACAGGGCCCAATGAGCAGTTCTTC.

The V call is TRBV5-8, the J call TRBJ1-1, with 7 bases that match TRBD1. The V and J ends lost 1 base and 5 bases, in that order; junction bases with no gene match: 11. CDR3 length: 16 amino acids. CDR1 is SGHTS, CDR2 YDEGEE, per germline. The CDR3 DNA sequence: TGTGCCAGCAGCTTGCTGAGACAGGGAGTAAAAACTGAAGCTTTCTTT. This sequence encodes CASSLLRQGVKTEAFF.

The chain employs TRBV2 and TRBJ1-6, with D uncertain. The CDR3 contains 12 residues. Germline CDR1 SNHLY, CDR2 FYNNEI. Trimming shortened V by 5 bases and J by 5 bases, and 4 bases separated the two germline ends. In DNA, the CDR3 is TGTGCCAGCAGTAAAAATAATTCACCCCTCCACTTT. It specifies CASSKNNSPLHF.

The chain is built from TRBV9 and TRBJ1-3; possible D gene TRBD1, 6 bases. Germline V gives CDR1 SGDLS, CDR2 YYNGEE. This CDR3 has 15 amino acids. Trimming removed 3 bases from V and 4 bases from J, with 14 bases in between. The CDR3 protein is CASSGGGIRGNTIYF. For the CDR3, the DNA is TGTGCCAGCAGCGGAGGGGGTATAAGGGGAAACACCATATATTTT.

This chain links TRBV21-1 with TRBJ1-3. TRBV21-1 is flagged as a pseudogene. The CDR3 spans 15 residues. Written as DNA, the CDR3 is TGTGCCAGCAGCAAAGCGGGGGTAGGTTGGAACACCATATATTTT. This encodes CASSKAGVGWNTIYF.

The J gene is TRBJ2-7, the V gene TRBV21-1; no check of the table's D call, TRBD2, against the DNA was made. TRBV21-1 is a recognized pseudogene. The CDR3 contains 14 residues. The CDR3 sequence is CASSKGTRAYEQYF. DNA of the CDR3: TGTGCCAGCAGCAAAGGGACTCGGGCCTACGAGCAGTACTTC.

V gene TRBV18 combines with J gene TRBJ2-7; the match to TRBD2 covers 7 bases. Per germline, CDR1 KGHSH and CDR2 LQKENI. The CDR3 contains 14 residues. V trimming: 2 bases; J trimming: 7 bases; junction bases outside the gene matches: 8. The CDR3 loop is CASSPVAGVREQYF. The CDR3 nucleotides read TGTGCCAGCTCACCAGTGGCGGGGGTACGAGAGCAGTACTTC.